This T cell receptor beta chain was captured in a study of T cell repertoires in cytomegalovirus infection (dated by TCRdb to between 2018 and 2021). Background for the entire study: Recently identified HLA-C-restricted CMV epitopes, whose presentation resists viral immunomodulation, were targeted by peptide stimulations together with well-studied HLA-B-restricted epitopes. Donor HLA type was relevant to the analysis, because carriage of CMV infection together with the matching HLA type was indicated by public TCR beta signatures. Here is what the overall study found, with its caveats: The ex vivo response was dominated by HLA-C-restricted CMV-specific TCR beta clonotypes, which also provided the single most frequent clonotype in two of eight donors. In both this cohort and an independent cohort of approximately 350 donors, the cumulative frequency of public TCR beta family members distinguished carriers of CMV infection plus the relevant HLA type.

The label giving this sample's treatment or condition can be read as: in vitro stimulation with specific CMV peptide epitopes to enrich CMV-specific T cells. The data were produced on an Illumina HiSeq 1500. The public reads were reanalyzed by TCRdb: fastp trimming at Q25, MiXCR alignment, in-frame beta chains only. Identical CDR3 protein sequences are pooled into one entry, listed with their most common genes and DNA. The sample contains about 900,000 distinct CDR3 sequences, around 32% of them found a single time. The ten most abundant clones make up roughly 12% of the sample. The CDR3 starts with the cysteine, ends with the phenylalanine, and has 18 residues. Just CDR3 DNA is preserved here, 54 bases in frame from base 1. CDR1 LGHNA and CDR2 YNFKEQ are derived from the germline V gene. V sheds 0 bases and J sheds 4 bases, leaving 21 bases between their ends. Worth noting for this clonotype: Its specific antigen is unknown. No base qualities exist here, and no much larger clone lies one base off it.

This TCR was recovered from a human donor in good health (CMV status not recorded). Some clones in this sample may be carry-over from other donors' samples. The rearranged segments are TRBV4-2 and TRBJ1-2; TRBD1 could be the D gene, as 6 bases match. This material consisted of cultured CD8+ T cells from PBMCs, taken from culture after CMV antigen stimulation. CDR3 region: CASSQDGAPRTVLYGYTF. The sequence in DNA is TGTGCCAGCAGCCAAGATGGGGCCCCCAGGACAGTCCTCTATGGCTACACCTTC.